Below are 5 T cell receptor beta chains sequenced from a single sample in a study of blood T cell repertoires in COVID-19. Clones were read by immunoSEQ multiplex PCR, and TCRdb kept only the in-frame ones, dropping some. The sample lists approximately 300,000 clones, about nine tenths seen once, with approximately 7.5% in the top ten. The source material was peripheral blood. The receptors shown here come from a woman in her 30s with COVID-19, enrolled during active disease.

The chain couples TRBV18 to TRBJ2-5; unclear D gene. V shed 5 bases and J shed 1 base, with 14 bases lying between them. Looked up from germline, CDR1 is KGHSH and CDR2 is LQKENI. The CDR3 contains 15 residues. The CDR3 here is CASSIRLGSQETQYF. The CDR3 region has the DNA TGTGCCAGCTCAATAAGATTGGGCAGCCAAGAGACCCAGTACTTC.

The chain combines TRBV6-5 with TRBJ2-7, with TRBD2 matching over 7 bases. The CDR3 totals 14 residues. The ends lost 9 bases at V and 0 bases at J; junction bases unmatched: 8. CDR1 and CDR2 (germline): MNHEY, SVGAGI. CDR3 DNA: TGTGCCAGTATGGGAGGGCCGAGCTCCTACGAGCAGTACTTC. Protein sequence: CASMGGPSSYEQYF.

The CDR3 region is CAISMGQLNTEAFF. The CDR3, as DNA: TGTGCCATCAGCATGGGACAGCTGAACACTGAAGCTTTCTTT. The rearrangement links TRBV10-3 to TRBJ1-1; 7 positions match TRBD1. This CDR3 is 14 amino acids long. V shed 6 bases and J 0 bases; nucleotides not matched to a gene: 4. CDR1 and CDR2 from the germline V gene are ENHRY and SYGVKD.

This clone occurred once. The genes are TRBV29-1 and TRBJ1-4; no clear D gene. The CDR3 consists of 9 residues. Germline CDR1 is SQVTM and CDR2 is ANQGSEA. The CDR3 nucleotides are TGCGGAGGTCGCGAAAAACTGTTTTTT. Its translation is CGGREKLFF. The variable domain in full, completed from reference TRBV29-1 and TRBJ1-4, reads SAVISQKPSRDICQRGTSLTIQCQVDSQVTMMFWYRQQPGQSLTLIATANQGSEATYESGFVIDKFPISRPNLTFSTLTVSNMSPEDSSIYLCGGREKLFFGSGTQLSVL.

The genes are TRBV28 and TRBJ2-7; 9 nucleotides align to TRBD1. The CDR3 covers 15 residues. Looked up from germline, CDR1 is MDHEN and CDR2 is SYDVKM. The V segment lost 5 bases and the J segment 3 bases; nucleotides outside the gene matches: 8. The DNA of the CDR3 is TGTGCCAGCAGTATAACATCGGGACAGGGCTACGAGCAGTACTTC. Protein sequence: CASSITSGQGYEQYF.